The 30 T cell receptor beta chains reported below all come from one sample, sequenced in a study of graft-versus-host responses after intestinal transplantation. The antigens for these receptors are not known. Some clones are missing from TCRdb's copy, which holds only in-frame ones; the method was immunoSEQ multiplex PCR. The sample has under 130,000 clones, approximately 93% seen once. The sample consisted of unstimulated CD8+ T cells sorted from spleen or lymph node cells, taken before intestinal transplant. The receptors come from a human donor who received an intestinal transplant.

The chain carries TRBV27 and TRBJ2-1; 10 bases agree with TRBD2. Per germline, CDR1 MNHEY and CDR2 SMNVEV (reference sequence). This CDR3 is built from 18 residues. V lost 2 bases and J lost 3; bases outside the gene matches: 10. Written as DNA, the CDR3 is TGTGCCAGCAGTTTAGAAAACCTCGGGACTAGCGTCTACAATGAGCAGTTCTTC. Translated: CASSLENLGTSVYNEQFF.

This rearrangement joins TRBV4-1 to TRBJ2-1; 8 bases agree with TRBD2. This CDR3 comprises 15 residues. Germline CDR1 MGHRA, CDR2 YSYEKL. V was pared by 4 bases and J by 7 bases, with 9 bases of the junction left unmatched. This CDR3 reads CASSRNGGAGNEQFF. CDR3 bases: TGCGCCAGCAGCCGAAACGGGGGGGCTGGAAATGAGCAGTTCTTC.

The J gene is TRBJ2-1, the V gene TRBV7-9, with 10 bases identical to TRBD2. CDR3 length: 15 amino acids. V was clipped by 5 bases and J by 8 bases; unmatched bases: 9. Germline CDR1 reads SEHNR; CDR2 reads FQNEAQ (reference sequence). The CDR3 is CASSPSGGAKYEQFF. CDR3 coding DNA: TGTGCCAGCAGCCCGAGCGGGGGGGCGAAATATGAGCAGTTCTTC.

The rearrangement uses TRBV4-1 and TRBJ2-7; D is uncertain. Germline CDR1 and CDR2: MGHRA and YSYEKL. The CDR3 spans 13 residues. Deletions cut 5 bases from V and 3 bases from J, with 11 bases between. The DNA of the CDR3 is TGCGCCAGCAGCAAAGGATTGTTCTACGAGCAGTACTTC. This codes for CASSKGLFYEQYF.

V and J are TRBV19 and TRBJ2-7; D assignment may be TRBD1 or TRBD2 (6 bases each). V was cut by 1 base and J by 5 bases, with 15 bases left in between. The CDR3 is 15 amino acids. Germline V gene data show CDR1 as LNHDA and CDR2 as SQIVND (reference sequence). CDR3 protein: CASSIVSGGEDEQYF. The CDR3 DNA is TGTGCCAGTAGTATAGTATCCGGGGGCGAGGACGAGCAGTACTTC.

This clone was counted a single time. The V gene is TRBV4-1, the J gene TRBJ2-3; D remains unclear. From germline, CDR1 is MGHRA and CDR2 YSYEKL. V dropped 6 bases and J dropped 2 bases, with 15 bases sitting between them. This CDR3 has 15 residues. The CDR3 DNA reads as TGCGCCAGCAGACTACGTTGGGGATTCACAGATACGCAGTATTTT. Amino acids: CASRLRWGFTDTQYF.

V and J are TRBV11-2 and TRBJ2-7, with TRBD1 matching 7 bases. Germline CDR1 reads SGHAT; CDR2 reads FQNNGV. The ends lost 5 bases at V and 0 bases at J; junction bases unmatched: 10. This CDR3 contains 16 residues. The CDR3 DNA reads TGTGCCAGCAGCCCTAGACAGGGTGAGAGCTCCTACGAGCAGTACTTC. This codes for CASSPRQGESSYEQYF.

The chain carries TRBV5-6 and TRBJ1-2; TRBD1 agrees at 7 bases. J lost 2 bases, V lost 4 bases, and 14 bases had no gene match. The germline V gene encodes CDR1 SGHDT and CDR2 YYEEEE. This CDR3 spans 17 amino acids. The CDR3 is CASSTSSTGVFNYGYTF. For the CDR3, the DNA is TGTGCCAGCAGCACCAGCTCTACAGGGGTGTTCAACTATGGCTACACCTTC. The whole variable domain, remainder taken from reference TRBV5-6 and TRBJ1-2, is DAGVTQSPTHLIKTRGQQVTLRCSPKSGHDTVSWYQQALGQGPQFIFQYYEEEERQRGNFPDRFSGHQFPNYSSELNVNALLLGDSALYLCASSTSSTGVFNYGYTFGSGTRLTVV.

The rearrangement links TRBV7-7 to TRBJ2-5, with D unclear. The CDR3 loop spans 13 amino acids. Trimming removed 5 bases from V and 5 bases from J, with 12 bases in between. Germline assignment: CDR1 SSHAT and CDR2 FNYEAQ (reference sequence). CDR3 protein: CASSPGRSETQYF. The CDR3 DNA reads as TGTGCCAGCAGCCCTGGACGCAGCGAGACCCAGTACTTC. Combining the CDR3 with reference TRBV7-7 and TRBJ2-5 gives the whole variable domain GAGVSQSPRYKVTKRGQDVTLRCDPISSHATLYWYQQALGQGPEFLTYFNYEAQPDKSGLPSDRFSAERPEGSISTLTIQRTEQRDSAMYRCASSPGRSETQYFGPGTRLLVL.

The CDR3 region has the DNA TGTGCCAGCAGTTCCTTCAGGGGGCTGAACACCGGGGAGCTGTTTTTT. Encoded protein: CASSSFRGLNTGELFF. V usage is TRBV27 and J usage is TRBJ2-2, with TRBD1 identical over 8 bases. The trim removed 4 bases at V and 1 base at J, leaving 5 bases unmatched. CDR1 MNHEY and CDR2 SMNVEV come from the germline V gene (reference sequence). The CDR3 totals 16 residues.

The V and J genes are TRBV5-1 and TRBJ1-6; D possibly corresponds to TRBD1 (5 bases). This CDR3 spans 14 amino acids. Per the germline V gene, CDR1 is SGHRS and CDR2 is YFSETQ. V lost 5 bases and J lost 7, with 13 bases in between. The CDR3 DNA follows: TGCGCCAGCAGGGATCGGCAGGGAAATTCACCCCTCCACTTT. Translation gives CASRDRQGNSPLHF.

The V gene is TRBV9, the J gene TRBJ2-7, with TRBD2 identical over 7 bases. The ends lost 0 bases at V and 4 bases at J; junction bases unmatched: 7. This CDR3 contains 15 residues. CDR1 and CDR2 (germline): SGDLS, YYNGEE. In DNA form, the CDR3 reads TGTGCCAGCAGCGTAGGAGGACTAGGATTGTACGAGCAGTACTTC. It encodes CASSVGGLGLYEQYF.

In DNA form, the CDR3 reads TGTGCCACCAGCAGGTCAGGCCAGAACACTGAAGCTTTCTTT. This codes for CATSRSGQNTEAFF. V gene TRBV15 combines with J gene TRBJ1-1, with D unresolved. CDR3 length equals 14 residues. V lost 3 bases, J lost 1 base, and 9 bases lay in between. From germline, CDR1 is LNHNV and CDR2 YYDKDF (reference sequence). Based on the CDR3 plus reference TRBV15 and TRBJ1-1, the full variable domain is DAMVIQNPRYQVTQFGKPVTLSCSQTLNHNVMYWYQQKSSQAPKLLFHYYDKDFNNEADTPDNFQSRRPNTSFCFLDIRSPGLGDTAMYLCATSRSGQNTEAFFGQGTRLTVV.

CDR3 region: CASSEYRTGELFF. The CDR3 nucleotides read TGTGCCAGCAGTGAATACAGGACCGGGGAGCTGTTTTTT. The rearrangement uses TRBV2 and TRBJ2-2; weak D call: TRBD1 (5 bases). V was shortened by 2 bases and J by 5 bases, with 6 bases between the two germline ends. The CDR3 length is 13 residues. Germline CDR1 and CDR2: SNHLY and FYNNEI.

This clone was seen a few times. The V call is TRBV7-2, the J call TRBJ2-7, with no clear D. Trimming took 7 bases from V and 4 from J, leaving 14 bases between them. Germline CDR1 reads SGHTA; CDR2 reads FQGNSA. There are 13 residues in the CDR3. The CDR3 loop reads CASNTGDGYEQYF. CDR3 sequence (DNA): TGTGCCAGCAACACCGGTGATGGATACGAGCAGTACTTC.

The rearrangement uses TRBV6-5 and TRBJ2-5; D is unclear. Per germline, CDR1 MNHEY and CDR2 SVGAGI. This CDR3 is built from 13 residues. The ends were cut back, 2 bases at V and 11 bases at J, with 15 bases in the middle. CDR3 residues: CASSYDGPREQYF. The DNA of the CDR3 is TGTGCCAGCAGTTACGACGGCCCCCGTGAGCAGTACTTC.

The rearrangement links TRBV19 to TRBJ2-7, with D possibly being TRBD1 (6 bases). Trimming removed 4 bases from V and 4 bases from J, with 14 bases in between. Per germline, CDR1 LNHDA and CDR2 SQIVND (reference sequence). The length of the CDR3 is 14 residues. CDR3 in DNA: TGTGCCAGTAGTACAGGGGACAAAGGATACGAGCAGTACTTC. The encoded protein is CASSTGDKGYEQYF.

The chain is built from TRBV4-1 and TRBJ1-5; D call uncertain. Per the germline V gene, CDR1 is MGHRA and CDR2 is YSYEKL. The length of the CDR3 is 13 residues. Deletions cut 3 bases from V and 0 bases from J, with 3 bases between. CDR3 sequence: CASSHYSNQPQHF. Written as DNA, the CDR3 is TGCGCCAGCAGCCACTATAGCAATCAGCCCCAGCATTTT.

The CDR3 loop reads CASSTGDRGKTDTQYF. DNA of the CDR3: TGTGCCAGCAGCACTGGGGACAGGGGAAAAACAGATACGCAGTATTTT. V gene TRBV7-6 combines with J gene TRBJ2-3; 10 bases line up with TRBD1. The trim removed 5 bases at V and 3 bases at J, leaving 8 bases unmatched. The V gene's germline CDR1 is SGHVS and CDR2 FNYEAQ. The CDR3 extends over 16 amino acids.

The genes are TRBV4-1 and TRBJ1-5; D might be TRBD1 (6 bases). Germline CDR1 and CDR2: MGHRA and YSYEKL. Trimming shortened V by 3 bases and J by 8 bases, and 14 bases separated the two germline ends. The CDR3 has 14 residues. The CDR3: CASSQIRGREPQHF. CDR3 bases: TGCGCCAGCAGCCAGATCAGGGGACGGGAGCCCCAGCATTTT.

The CDR3 sequence: CASSEAQVQETQYF. The CDR3 DNA sequence: TGTGCCAGCAGTGAAGCGCAAGTCCAAGAGACCCAGTACTTC. The gene calls are TRBV6-1 and TRBJ2-5; D call uncertain. Germline loops: CDR1 MNHNS, CDR2 SASEGT. Trimming removed 0 bases at V and 1 base at J, with 6 bases between. The CDR3 loop spans 14 amino acids.

The rearrangement joins TRBV7-9 to TRBJ2-3; a possible D gene is TRBD2 (6 bases). V gave up 8 bases and J gave up 14 bases, with 20 bases separating them. The CDR3 contains 12 residues. From germline, CDR1 is SEHNR and CDR2 FQNEAQ (reference sequence). CDR3 in amino acids: CASEEGLGSLYF. CDR3 coding DNA: TGTGCCAGCGAGGAGGGTCTTGGTTCGTTGTATTTT.

The table lists this clone with a count of one. The chain links TRBV11-2 to TRBJ2-1; 10 bases are a match to TRBD2. The V gene's germline CDR1 is SGHAT and CDR2 FQNNGV. V lost 4 bases to trimming and J lost 2 bases; unmatched junction nucleotides: 5. This CDR3 contains 16 residues. The CDR3 DNA reads TGTGCCAGCAGCTCTCCCGGGACTAGCGCCTACAATGAGCAGTTCTTC. As protein: CASSSPGTSAYNEQFF.

CDR3 DNA sequence: TGTGCCAGCAGCCGTGGGACAGCCTCTAATCAGCCCCAGCATTTT. Translating it yields CASSRGTASNQPQHF. The V gene is TRBV7-8, the J gene TRBJ1-5, with 7 bases identical to TRBD1. V gave up 5 bases and J gave up 4 bases; unmatched junction bases: 8. The CDR3 consists of 15 residues. Germline loops: CDR1 SGHVS, CDR2 FQNEAQ.

The rearrangement links TRBV4-1 to TRBJ2-2; 12 nucleotides agree with TRBD2. CDR1 and CDR2 from the germline V gene are MGHRA and YSYEKL. V lost 2 bases and J lost 6; bases outside the gene matches: 1. This CDR3 region has 15 residues. The CDR3 DNA is TGCGCCAGCAGCCAACTAGCGGGGGGGGCCGGGGAGCTGTTTTTT. Its translation: CASSQLAGGAGELFF.

The chain recombines TRBV4-1 with TRBJ1-5; no firm D call. This CDR3 has 14 amino acids. V lost 4 bases to trimming and J lost 2 bases, with 9 bases between them. The germline V gene encodes CDR1 MGHRA and CDR2 YSYEKL. The CDR3 sequence is CASSRSDGNQPQHF. The DNA for the CDR3 is TGCGCCAGCAGCCGTAGCGATGGCAATCAGCCCCAGCATTTT.

CDR3 sequence (DNA): TGTGCCAGCAGCCCGGGGGGGAGCCGGGATGAAAAACTGTTTTTT. This encodes CASSPGGSRDEKLFF. The chain links TRBV4-2 to TRBJ1-4; TRBD1 might be the D (5 bases). This CDR3 spans 15 amino acids. Between the trimmed V and J ends, which lost 4 bases and 6 bases, there was a span of 15 bases. The V gene's germline CDR1 is LGHNA and CDR2 YNFKEQ.

V gene TRBV13 combines with J gene TRBJ1-4; TRBD1 agrees at 8 bases. V lost 6 bases to trimming and J lost 3 bases; unmatched junction nucleotides: 9. There are 16 residues in the CDR3. Germline V gene sequence: CDR1 PRHDT, CDR2 FYEKMQ (reference sequence). The CDR3 sequence is CASSFTQGEANEKLFF. The CDR3 DNA reads as TGTGCCAGCAGTTTTACACAGGGGGAAGCTAATGAAAAACTGTTTTTT. Full variable domain (missing parts from reference TRBV13 and TRBJ1-4): AAGVIQSPRHLIKEKRETATLKCYPIPRHDTVYWYQQGPGQDPQFLISFYEKMQSDKGSIPDRFSAQQFSDYHSELNMSSLELGDSALYFCASSFTQGEANEKLFFGSGTQLSVL.

The rearrangement uses TRBV27 and TRBJ1-6, with TRBD1 matching 8 bases. V was pared by 8 bases and J by 10 bases, with 7 bases of the junction left unmatched. The germline CDR1 and CDR2 sequences are MNHEY and SMNVEV (reference sequence). The CDR3 loop spans 13 amino acids. The CDR3 nucleotides are TGTGCCAGCGGGGGACAGGCCCTGTCACCCCTCCACTTT. Amino acids: CASGGQALSPLHF.

The table lists this clone with a few counts. The gene calls are TRBV5-1 and TRBJ2-5; TRBD2 matches 11 bases. V lost 3 bases and J lost 3; bases outside the gene matches: 22. CDR3 size: 21 residues. The germline CDR1 and CDR2 sequences are SGHRS and YFSETQ. The CDR3 reads CASSSLGTYLTSGGNKETQYF. CDR3 sequence (DNA): TGCGCCAGCAGCTCGTTGGGGACCTACCTCACTAGCGGGGGTAACAAAGAGACCCAGTACTTC.